A selection of T cell receptor beta chains follows, all from one sample in a study of cytomegalovirus exposure and HLA in healthy donors. The table came from immunoSEQ multiplex PCR; TCRdb's copy has only in-frame clones and leaves some out. Among about 170,000 clones listed, around 68% were seen once. The sequenced material came from PBMCs. The receptors shown here come from a man aged 35-49 years in good health and CMV-seronegative. Each CDR3 is given with its conserved first and last residue. A D gene is named only where the DNA matches it firmly. Rows give clone size only sometimes, using once, few, many, or a class for an expanded clone.

clone_size j_call d_call v_call cdr3_nt cdr3_aa
few TRBJ2-2 TRBD2 TRBV6-4 TGTGCCAGCAGCCCCGGGAGGACCTTAAGACTCGGGGAGCTGTTTTTT CASSPGRTLRLGELFF
NA TRBJ2-2 NA TRBV5-4 TGTGCCAGCAGCTTGGCCGGGGGGACAGGGGAGCTGTTTTTT CASSLAGGTGELFF
NA TRBJ2-3 NA TRBV15 TGTGCCACCAGCAGAGGACTCACAGATACGCAGTATTTT CATSRGLTDTQYF
few TRBJ1-1 TRBD1 TRBV30 TGTGCCTGGAGGCGGGACAGATTTTTAGGAATGGGGGCTTTCTTT CAWRRDRFLGMGAFF
NA TRBJ1-5 NA TRBV16 TGTGCCAGCAGCCAATCGGGGGCAGTCAATCAGCCCCAGCATTTT CASSQSGAVNQPQHF
once TRBJ1-1 NA TRBV7-6 TGTGCCAGCAGCGTTCAGGTTTCAACTGAAGCTTTCTTT CASSVQVSTEAFF
NA TRBJ1-6 NA TRBV5-1 TGCGCCAGCAGCGTGGACAGCCTCTCTTCACCCCTCCACTTT CASSVDSLSSPLHF
many TRBJ2-7 TRBD2 TRBV6-1 TGTGCCAGCAGTGAACTAGCGGGAGGGCCCTACGAGCAGTACTTC CASSELAGGPYEQYF
NA TRBJ1-5 TRBD1 TRBV2 TGTGCCAGCAGCGCCTGGACAGGGGGCAATCAGCCCCAGCATTTT CASSAWTGGNQPQHF
few TRBJ2-3 TRBD1 TRBV6-5 TGTGCCAGCCGAAAAACAGGGGGCATCACAGATACGCAGTATTTT CASRKTGGITDTQYF
NA TRBJ1-5 TRBD1 TRBV19 TGTGCCAGTAGTATCGCGACAGGGCCCAATCAGCCCCAGCATTTT CASSIATGPNQPQHF
NA TRBJ2-7 TRBD1 TRBV6-1 TGTGCCAGCAGAGACAGGGGGATTTACGAGCAGTACTTC CASRDRGIYEQYF
few TRBJ2-7 NA TRBV7-2 TGTGCCAGCAGGGTTTCGACTATTTACTACGAGCAGTACTTC CASRVSTIYYEQYF
NA TRBJ1-2 NA TRBV28 TGTGCCAGCAGTTTACCTTCAGGTTCTCGGAGCTACACCTTC CASSLPSGSRSYTF
few TRBJ2-6 NA TRBV4-1 TGCGCCAGCAGCCCATTCGGACAGGGAGGGGGCACCGTCCTGACTTTC CASSPFGQGGGTVLTF
NA TRBJ2-1 NA TRBV28 TGTGCCAGCAGTTTAAGGATGGGCGGCAGGGAGCCGGCGGGATACAATGAGCAGTTCTTC CASSLRMGGREPAGYNEQFF
NA TRBJ2-1 TRBD1 TRBV4-3 TGCGCCAGCAGCCAAGAGGGACAGTCGTTTAATGAGCAGTTCTTC CASSQEGQSFNEQFF
few TRBJ2-7 TRBD2 TRBV27 TGTGCCAGCAGTTTAGTGCCTAGCGGGGACTTCTACGAGCAGTACTTC CASSLVPSGDFYEQYF
NA TRBJ2-7 TRBD1 TRBV5-1 TGCGCCAGCAGCCAGGACAGGGGTTCAGATGAGCAGTACTTC CASSQDRGSDEQYF
NA TRBJ1-1 NA TRBV7-9 TGTGCCAGCAGCTTAGGGCGGCTAAACACTGAAGCTTTCTTT CASSLGRLNTEAFF
NA TRBJ2-5 NA TRBV6-6 TGTGCCAGCAGCCTTCAAGAGACCCAGTACTTC CASSLQETQYF
NA TRBJ1-2 NA TRBV4-3 TGCGCCAGCAGCTCCCACTCCGGGACAAGCTATGGCTACACCTTC CASSSHSGTSYGYTF
NA TRBJ1-2 TRBD1 TRBV30 TGTGCCTGGGACCGGGACAGGGGTTTAGATGGCTACCCCTTC CAWDRDRGLDGYPF
once TRBJ2-1 NA TRBV29-1 TGCAGCGTTGCTTCGGGGGTCTCCTACAATGAGCAGTTCTTC CSVASGVSYNEQFF
once TRBJ1-1 TRBD1 TRBV7-2 TGTGCCAGCATCCCCGACAGGGGAGGCGCTTTCTTT CASIPDRGGAFF
few TRBJ1-2 NA TRBV14 TGTGCCAGCAGCCAAGTCGCTAGGGAGAGCGGCTACACCTTC CASSQVARESGYTF
NA TRBJ2-1 NA TRBV13 TGTGCCAGCAGCTTAATGACCCGAACTAGTGGGAATGAGCAGTTCTTC CASSLMTRTSGNEQFF
few TRBJ2-7 NA TRBV6-5 TGTGCCAGCAGTTACGCTCAGTCCTACGAGCAGTACTTC CASSYAQSYEQYF
NA TRBJ2-1 NA TRBV7-8 TGTGCCAGCAGCTTATCCGGGAGCTCCTACAATGAGCAGTTCTTC CASSLSGSSYNEQFF
NA TRBJ2-5 TRBD2 TRBV6-5 TGTGCCAGCAGTTCAGCGGGAACAGAGACCCAGTACTTC CASSSAGTETQYF